This T cell receptor beta chain was found in a study of cytomegalovirus exposure and HLA in healthy donors. Germline CDR1 and CDR2: MGHDK and SYGVNS. Trimming took 5 bases from V and 8 from J, leaving 12 bases between them. The CDR3 length is 13 residues. Findings and limits, study-wide: As a later analysis showed, a missense DCLRE1C variant was linked to trimming of TCR beta V- and J-genes. CMV serostatus was the sole immune exposure data available.

As concerns this clone: As yet, its antigen is unknown.

PCR was performed using 60 Vbeta and 13 Jbeta primers. This table comes from immunoSEQ multiplex PCR, and its TCRdb copy is limited to in-frame clones, with some not included. The sample lists approximately 160,000 clones, 75% to 90% occurring once. The sequenced material came from PBMCs. This chain links TRBV25-1 with TRBJ1-4; perhaps TRBD1 as D (5 bases). This TCR derives from a man aged 25-45 years in good health and CMV-seropositive. CDR3 sequence (DNA): TGTGCCAGCAGTCCAGGGTTTTACGAAAAACTGTTTTTT. It yields the protein CASSPGFYEKLFF.